This T cell receptor (beta chain) originates from a study of T cell changes during pregnancy in multiple sclerosis. The CDR3 is made up of 13 amino acids. Germline-derived CDR1 and CDR2 are SGHRS and YFSETQ. V lost 10 bases and J 3 bases, leaving 14 bases between the germline ends. Assay used: immunoSEQ multiplex PCR; TCRdb lists only in-frame clones, some missing. Counted here are about 54,000 clones, about 90% occurring once; the ten biggest clones make up over 0.45%. Source: CD4+ T cells from peripheral blood mononuclear cells, taken in the first trimester of pregnancy. This sequence originates from a female donor with multiple sclerosis, enrolled in a pregnancy study. J is TRBJ1-3 and V is TRBV5-1, with D hard to call. The CDR3 nucleotides read TGCGCCTCCCGGGAGGGAGATGGAAACACCATATATTTT. This encodes CASREGDGNTIYF. The whole variable domain, remainder taken from reference TRBV5-1 and TRBJ1-3, is KAGVTQTPRYLIKTRGQQVTLSCSPISGHRSVSWYQQTPGQGLQFLFEYFSETQRNKGNFPGRFSGRQFSNSRSEMNVSTLELGDSALYLCASREGDGNTIYFGEGSWLTVV.